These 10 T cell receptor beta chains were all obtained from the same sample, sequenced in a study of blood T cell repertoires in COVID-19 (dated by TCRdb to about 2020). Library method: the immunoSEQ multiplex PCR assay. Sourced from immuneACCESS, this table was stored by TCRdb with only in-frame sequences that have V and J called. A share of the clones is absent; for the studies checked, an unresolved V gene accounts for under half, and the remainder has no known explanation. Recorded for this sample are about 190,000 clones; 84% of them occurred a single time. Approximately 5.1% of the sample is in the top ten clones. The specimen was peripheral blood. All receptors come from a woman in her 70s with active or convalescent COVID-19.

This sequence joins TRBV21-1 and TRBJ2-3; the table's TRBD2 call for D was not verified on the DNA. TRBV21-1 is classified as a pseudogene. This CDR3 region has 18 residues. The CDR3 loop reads CASSKDWTHTPDTDTQYF. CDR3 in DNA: TGTGCCAGCAGCAAAGATTGGACTCACACACCAGACACAGATACGCAGTATTTT.

CDR3 nucleotide sequence: TGTGCCAGTGCCCGACAGGCCCAAGGGGAAAAACTGTTTTTT. The encoded protein is CASARQAQGEKLFF. The chain joins TRBV2 to TRBJ1-4; a possible D gene is TRBD1 (6 bases). Germline loops: CDR1 SNHLY, CDR2 FYNNEI. The V and J ends lost 9 bases and 8 bases respectively, with 19 bases between them. This CDR3 has 14 amino acids.

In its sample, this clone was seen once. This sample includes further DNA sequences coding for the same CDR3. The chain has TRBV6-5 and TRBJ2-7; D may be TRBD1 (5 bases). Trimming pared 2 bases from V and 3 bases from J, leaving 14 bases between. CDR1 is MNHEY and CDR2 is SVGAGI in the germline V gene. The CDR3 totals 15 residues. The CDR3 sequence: CASSYNRGPGYEQYF. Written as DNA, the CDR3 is TGTGCCAGCAGTTACAATAGGGGCCCCGGCTACGAGCAGTACTTC.

The CDR3 protein is CASSVDGQGWTKNIQYF. The CDR3, as DNA: TGTGCCAGCAGCGTAGATGGACAGGGATGGACCAAAAACATTCAGTACTTC. V and J are TRBV9 and TRBJ2-4, with 8 bases matching TRBD1. The CDR3 runs to 17 residues. V was clipped by 0 bases and J by 2 bases; unmatched bases: 7. Germline CDR1 and CDR2: SGDLS and YYNGEE. Based on the CDR3 plus reference TRBV9 and TRBJ2-4, the full variable domain is DSGVTQTPKHLITATGQRVTLRCSPRSGDLSVYWYQQSLDQGLQFLIQYYNGEERAKGNILERFSAQQFPDLHSELNLSSLELGDSALYFCASSVDGQGWTKNIQYFGAGTRLSVL.

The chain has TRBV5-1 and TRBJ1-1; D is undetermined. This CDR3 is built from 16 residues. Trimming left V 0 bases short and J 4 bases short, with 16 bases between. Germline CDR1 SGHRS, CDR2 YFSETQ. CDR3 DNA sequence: TGCGCCAGCAGCTTGGTTTTCTCCGGGTTGGGCACTGAAGCTTTCTTT. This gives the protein CASSLVFSGLGTEAFF.

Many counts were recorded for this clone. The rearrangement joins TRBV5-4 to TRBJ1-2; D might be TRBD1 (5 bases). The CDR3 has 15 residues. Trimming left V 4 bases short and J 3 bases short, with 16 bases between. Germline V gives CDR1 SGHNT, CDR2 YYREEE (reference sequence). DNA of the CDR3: TGTGCCAGCAGCGAACCCCGGGGGAAGGACTATGGCTACACCTTC. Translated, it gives CASSEPRGKDYGYTF.

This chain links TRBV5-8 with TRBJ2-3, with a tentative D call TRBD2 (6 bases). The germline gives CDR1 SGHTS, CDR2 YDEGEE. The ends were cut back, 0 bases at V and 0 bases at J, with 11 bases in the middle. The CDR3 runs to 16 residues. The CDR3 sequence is CASSLEGLLSTDTQYF. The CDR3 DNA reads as TGTGCCAGCAGCTTGGAGGGACTCCTCAGCACAGATACGCAGTATTTT.

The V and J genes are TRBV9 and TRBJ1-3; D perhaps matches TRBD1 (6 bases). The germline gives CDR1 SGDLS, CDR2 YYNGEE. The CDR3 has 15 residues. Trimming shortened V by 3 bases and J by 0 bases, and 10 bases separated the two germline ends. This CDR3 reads CASSEDSHSGNTIYF. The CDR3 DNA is TGTGCCAGCAGCGAGGACAGCCACTCTGGAAACACCATATATTTT.

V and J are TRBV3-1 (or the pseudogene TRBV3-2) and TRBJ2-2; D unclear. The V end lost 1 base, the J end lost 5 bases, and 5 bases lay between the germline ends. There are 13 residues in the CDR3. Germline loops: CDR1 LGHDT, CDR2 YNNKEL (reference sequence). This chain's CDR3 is CASSQAGTGELFF. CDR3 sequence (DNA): TGTGCCAGCAGCCAAGCCGGGACCGGGGAGCTGTTTTTT.

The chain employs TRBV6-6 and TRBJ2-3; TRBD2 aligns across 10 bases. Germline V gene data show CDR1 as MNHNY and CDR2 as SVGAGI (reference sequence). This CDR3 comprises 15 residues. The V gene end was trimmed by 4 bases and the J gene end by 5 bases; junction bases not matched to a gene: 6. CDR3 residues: CASSSTSGKVDTQYF. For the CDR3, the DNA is TGTGCCAGCAGTTCTACTAGCGGGAAAGTAGATACGCAGTATTTT.